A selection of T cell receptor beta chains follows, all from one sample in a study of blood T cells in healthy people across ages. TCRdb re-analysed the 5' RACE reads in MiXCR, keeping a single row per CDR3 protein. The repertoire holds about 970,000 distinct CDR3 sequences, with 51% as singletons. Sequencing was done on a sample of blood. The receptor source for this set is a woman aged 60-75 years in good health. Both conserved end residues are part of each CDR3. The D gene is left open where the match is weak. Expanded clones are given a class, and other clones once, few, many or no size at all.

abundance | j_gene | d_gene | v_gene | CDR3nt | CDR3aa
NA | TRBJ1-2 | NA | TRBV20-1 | TGCAGTGCTAGAGCTCGACGGGAGGGAGGAGGATATGGCTACACCTTC | CSARARREGGGYGYTF
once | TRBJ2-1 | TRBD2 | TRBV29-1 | TGCAGCGGGTCCCCGAGCGGGACCTACAATGAGCAGTTCTTC | CSGSPSGTYNEQFF
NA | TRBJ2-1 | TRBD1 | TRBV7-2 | TGTGCCAGCAGCTTAGGAGAGGGGGCGGGTGAGCAGTTCTTC | CASSLGEGAGEQFF
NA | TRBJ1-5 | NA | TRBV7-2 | TGTGCCAGCAGCTTAGTTCCAGGGTGGCAGCCCCAGCATTTT | CASSLVPGWQPQHF
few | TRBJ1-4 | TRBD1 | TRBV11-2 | TGTGCCAGCAGTCAGGGGGACAGGGACTATGAAAAACTGTTTTTT | CASSQGDRDYEKLFF
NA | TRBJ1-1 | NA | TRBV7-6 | TGTGCCAGCAGCTTAGCGACAGGATCTGTGAACACTGAAGCTTTCTTT | CASSLATGSVNTEAFF
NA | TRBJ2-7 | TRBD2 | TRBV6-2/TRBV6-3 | TGTGCCAGCAGGGGTAGCGGGAGGGCCAGCTACGAGCAGTACTTC | CASRGSGRASYEQYF
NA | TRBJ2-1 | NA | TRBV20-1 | TGCAGTGCCGAGTACAATGAGCAGTTCTTC | CSAEYNEQFF
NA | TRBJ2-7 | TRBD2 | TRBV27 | TGTGCCAGCAGTCCGAAAGGACTAGCGGGTACCTACGAGCAGTACTTC | CASSPKGLAGTYEQYF
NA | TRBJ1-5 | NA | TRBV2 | TGTGCCAGCAGTGTTGTAGGTGGGTTTAGCCAGCCCCAGCATTTT | CASSVVGGFSQPQHF
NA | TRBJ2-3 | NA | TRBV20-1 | TGCAGTGCAAACCCGGGAGCCACGCAGTATTTT | CSANPGATQYF
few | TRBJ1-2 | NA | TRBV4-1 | TGCGCCAGCAGGCTACCAGGGGCCCACTATGGCTACACCTTC | CASRLPGAHYGYTF
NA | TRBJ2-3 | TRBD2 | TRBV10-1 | TGCGCCAGCAGTGACCCCGGGACTAGCGGGAGGGCCACAGATACGCAGTATTTT | CASSDPGTSGRATDTQYF
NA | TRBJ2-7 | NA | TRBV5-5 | TGTGCCAGCAGCTTGGGAAGGACCGAGCAGTACTTC | CASSLGRTEQYF
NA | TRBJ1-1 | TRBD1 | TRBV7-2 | TGTGCCAGCAGCTTAGCTAAGGGGACAGGGCTTTTCTTT | CASSLAKGTGLFF
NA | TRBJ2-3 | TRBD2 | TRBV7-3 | TGTGCCAGCAGCCCGCTAGCGGGAACGGGCACAGATACGCAGTATTTT | CASSPLAGTGTDTQYF
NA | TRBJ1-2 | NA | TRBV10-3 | TGTGCCATCAGTGAAACAGGCTATGGCTACACCTTC | CAISETGYGYTF
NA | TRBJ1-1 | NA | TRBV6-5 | TGTGCCAGCAGAAGAACTATGAACACTGAAGCTTTCTTT | CASRRTMNTEAFF
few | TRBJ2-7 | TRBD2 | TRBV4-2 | TGTGCCAGCAGCCAAGGAGGACTAGCGGGATACGAGCAGTACTTC | CASSQGGLAGYEQYF
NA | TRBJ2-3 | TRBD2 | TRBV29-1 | TGCAGCGTTGAACCTAGCGGGAGGGGTGCGCAGTATTTT | CSVEPSGRGAQYF
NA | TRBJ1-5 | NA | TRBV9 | TGCGCCAGCAGCGGGGGCTATAGCAATCAGCCCCAGCATTTT | CASSGGYSNQPQHF
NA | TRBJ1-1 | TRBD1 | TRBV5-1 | TGCGCCAGCATTCCAGGGGGCGCGAACACTGAAGCTTTCTTT | CASIPGGANTEAFF
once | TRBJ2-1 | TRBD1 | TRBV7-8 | TGTGCCAGCAGCTTAGCGTGGAGGACAGGGAAATACAATGAGCAGTTCTTC | CASSLAWRTGKYNEQFF
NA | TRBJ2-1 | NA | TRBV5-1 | TGCGCCAGCAGCGACGTATTGGGAACCTCCGTCCTCAATGAGCAGTTCTTC | CASSDVLGTSVLNEQFF
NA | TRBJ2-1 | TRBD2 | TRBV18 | TGTGCCAGCTCACCCAGGACTAGCGGGAGTCAAAGTGGGTTTTACAATGAGCAGTTCTTC | CASSPRTSGSQSGFYNEQFF
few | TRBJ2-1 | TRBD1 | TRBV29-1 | TGCAGCGTTGATAGCAGGGGGCAAGAGTATGAGCAGTTCTTC | CSVDSRGQEYEQFF
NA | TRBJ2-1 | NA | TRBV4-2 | TGTGCCAGCAGCCAAGGGGCTAGGCACAGTGAGCAGTTCTTC | CASSQGARHSEQFF
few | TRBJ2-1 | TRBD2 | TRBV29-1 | TGCAGCGTTCCCGGGACTAGCGGGTGGTATGAGCAGTTCTTC | CSVPGTSGWYEQFF
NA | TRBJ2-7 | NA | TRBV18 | TGTGCCAGCTCACCAGGGGTAGACGAGCAGTACTTC | CASSPGVDEQYF
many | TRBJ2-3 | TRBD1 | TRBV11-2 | TGTGCCAGCAGCTGGGGGACAGAACACGGTACGCAGTATTTT | CASSWGTEHGTQYF
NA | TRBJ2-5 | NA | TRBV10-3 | TGTGCCATCGGTGATAGGGGGGCCCCTTTGTCGGGGACCCAGTACTTC | CAIGDRGAPLSGTQYF
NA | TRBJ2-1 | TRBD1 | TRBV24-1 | TGTGCCACCAGTCCGGGACAGGGGGCTAACAATGAGCAGTTCTTC | CATSPGQGANNEQFF
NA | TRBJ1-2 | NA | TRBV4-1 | TGCGCCAGCAGCCAAGATCGGACGCTGGGTTTCGATGGCTATACCTTC | CASSQDRTLGFDGYTF
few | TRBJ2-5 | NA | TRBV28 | TGTGCCAGCAGCGAACCGGGTAGCATGCAAGAGACCCAGTACTTC | CASSEPGSMQETQYF
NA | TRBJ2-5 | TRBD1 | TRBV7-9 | TGTGCCAGCAGCGTTACCCCAGGGGGCACACAAGAGACCCAGTACTTC | CASSVTPGGTQETQYF
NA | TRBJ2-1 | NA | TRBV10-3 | TGTGCCACCGCCTCTCTAGGTCGTACCAACAATGAGCAGTTCTTC | CATASLGRTNNEQFF
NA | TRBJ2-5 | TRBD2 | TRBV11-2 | TGTGCCAGCAGCTTAGAACTAGCGGGAGGGCCTAGTGAGACCCAGTACTTC | CASSLELAGGPSETQYF
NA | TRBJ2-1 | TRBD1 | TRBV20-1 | TGCAGTGCTAGCCAGACCGGGACAGGGCAAGGGAATGAGCAGTTCTTC | CSASQTGTGQGNEQFF
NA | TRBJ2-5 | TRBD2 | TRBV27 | TGTGCCAGCTCCAGTACTAGCGGGAGTGGGACCCAGTACTTC | CASSSTSGSGTQYF
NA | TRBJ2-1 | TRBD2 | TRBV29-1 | TGCAGCGTTCCAGAAGGAAGCGGGGGCTACAATGAGCAGTTCTTC | CSVPEGSGGYNEQFF
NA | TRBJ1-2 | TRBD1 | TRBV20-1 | TGCAGTGCTAGCAGACAGGGAATATGTCTTGGCTACACCTTC | CSASRQGICLGYTF
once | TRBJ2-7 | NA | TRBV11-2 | TGTGCCAGCAGCCCCACCCTAGCTGGGGGCCTGGATGAGCAGTACTTC | CASSPTLAGGLDEQYF
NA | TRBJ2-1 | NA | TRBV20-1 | TGCAGTGCTAGAGAAGAGGGGGACAATGAGCAGTTCTTC | CSAREEGDNEQFF
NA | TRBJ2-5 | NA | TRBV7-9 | TGTGCCAGCAGCTTAGTCACCATGAAAGAGACCCAGTACTTC | CASSLVTMKETQYF
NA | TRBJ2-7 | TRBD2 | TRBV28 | TGTGCCAGCAGTTTCCTTGCGGGGGACGAGCAGTACTTC | CASSFLAGDEQYF
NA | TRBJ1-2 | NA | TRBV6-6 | TGTGCCAGTCAGCCAACCTGGACGGCTGATGGCTACACCTTC | CASQPTWTADGYTF
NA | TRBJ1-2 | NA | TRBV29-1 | TGCAGCGTTGGCGGGGGCAGGAACTATGGCTACACCTTC | CSVGGGRNYGYTF
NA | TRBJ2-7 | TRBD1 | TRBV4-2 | TGTGCCAGCAGCCAAGAGGGGTGGCAGGGGGACTACGAGCAGTACTTC | CASSQEGWQGDYEQYF
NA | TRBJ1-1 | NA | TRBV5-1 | TGCGCCAGCAGCTTGGCCCTCGGGGCAACGGAAGCTTTCTTT | CASSLALGATEAFF
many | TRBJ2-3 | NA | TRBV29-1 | TGCAGCGTTGAAGCGGGAGCGGTTACAGATACGCAGTATTTT | CSVEAGAVTDTQYF
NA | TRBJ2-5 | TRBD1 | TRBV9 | TGTGCCAGCAGCGAACCGGGACAGCAATATCAAGAGACCCAGTACTTC | CASSEPGQQYQETQYF
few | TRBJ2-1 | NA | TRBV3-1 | TGTGCCAGCAGCCAAAGAGGCTGGGGCCAGCGATACAATGAGCAGTTCTTC | CASSQRGWGQRYNEQFF
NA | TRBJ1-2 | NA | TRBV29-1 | TGCAGCGTTACTCGGGGGACGGGCTGTGGCTACACCTTC | CSVTRGTGCGYTF
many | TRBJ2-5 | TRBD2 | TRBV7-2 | TGTGCCAGCAGCTTAGCGGGACTAGCGGGAGAGACCCAGTACTTC | CASSLAGLAGETQYF
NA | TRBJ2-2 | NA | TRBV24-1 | TGTGCCACCCGGCAGGGCGGGGCCGGGGAGCTGTTTTTT | CATRQGGAGELFF